These 32 T cell receptor beta chains were sequenced from one sample in a study of graft-versus-host responses after intestinal transplantation. Assay: immunoSEQ multiplex PCR; the TCRdb copy retains only in-frame clones and omits some. The table includes under 9,500 clones, 30% detected once. The starting material was alloreactive CD4+ T cells from a mixed lymphocyte reaction culture, obtained before transplantation. This sample's subset: CFSE-low proliferating T cells sorted from roughly six-day pre-transplant mixed lymphocyte reaction (GvH or HvG direction). All receptors derive from a human patient who was an organ donor for intestinal transplantation.

V usage is TRBV5-4 and J usage is TRBJ2-2; tentatively, D is TRBD2 (5 bases). The CDR3 totals 12 residues. The germline gives CDR1 SGHNT, CDR2 YYREEE (reference sequence). V lost 4 bases, J lost 6 bases, and 7 bases lay in between. The chain's CDR3 is CASSRRAGELFF. The CDR3, as DNA: TGTGCCAGCAGCCGGCGGGCCGGGGAGCTGTTTTTT.

Only one count was recorded for this clone. The rearrangement uses TRBV4-2 and TRBJ2-5; 7 positions match TRBD2. Unmatched junction bases numbered 5, after V lost 0 bases and J lost 7 bases. Germline values: CDR1 LGHNA, CDR2 YNFKEQ. This CDR3 comprises 14 residues. The CDR3 DNA reads TGTGCCAGCAGCCAAGAGGCCCCGGGGGGGACCCAGTACTTC. This sequence encodes CASSQEAPGGTQYF.

The gene calls are TRBV9 and TRBJ2-5; 8 bases are shared with TRBD1. This CDR3 has 15 residues. V shed 7 bases and J 4 bases; nucleotides not matched to a gene: 12. Germline lookup yields CDR1 SGDLS and CDR2 YYNGEE. CDR3 amino acids: CASALYGQGGETQYF. The DNA of the CDR3 is TGTGCCAGCGCCCTTTACGGACAGGGAGGAGAGACCCAGTACTTC.

The chain links TRBV28 to TRBJ2-7; 7 nucleotides line up with TRBD1. V was pared by 5 bases and J by 7 bases, with 11 bases of the junction left unmatched. CDR1 MDHEN and CDR2 SYDVKM come from the germline V gene. The CDR3 has 14 amino acids. CDR3 residues: CASSPSDRLPEQYF. The CDR3 bases are TGTGCCAGCAGTCCTTCGGACAGGTTGCCGGAGCAGTACTTC.

This clone is deemed medium-sized. This CDR3 is CASSQKTSRAAYGYTF. CDR3 DNA sequence: TGCGCCAGCAGCCAAAAGACCAGCAGGGCTGCCTATGGCTACACCTTC. This sequence joins TRBV4-3 and TRBJ1-2; possible D gene TRBD1, 5 bases. The CDR3 is 16 amino acids. Germline CDR1 and CDR2: LGHNA and YSLEER. Deletions cut 2 bases from V and 4 bases from J, with 17 bases between.

The J gene is TRBJ2-3, the V gene TRBV27; 9 bases map to TRBD2. CDR1 and CDR2 (germline): MNHEY, SMNVEV (reference sequence). Unmatched junction bases numbered 7, after V lost 2 bases and J lost 4 bases. CDR3 length equals 16 residues. The CDR3 nucleotides are TGTGCCAGCAGTTTAGAGGCTAGCGGGATACCAGATACGCAGTATTTT. Translation gives CASSLEASGIPDTQYF.

Sample share makes this clone medium-sized. The chain employs TRBV28 and TRBJ1-1, with 7 bases fitting TRBD1. The J segment lost 11 bases and the V segment lost 6 bases, leaving 9 bases of the junction unmatched. CDR3 size: 12 residues. The germline V gene encodes CDR1 MDHEN and CDR2 SYDVKM. Written as DNA, the CDR3 is TGTGCCAGCAGGATCAGCGGGGGACAGGCTTTCTTT. This codes for CASRISGGQAFF.

The V call is TRBV21-1, the J call TRBJ2-4; the table gives TRBD1 as D, unverified against the DNA. TRBV21-1 counts as a pseudogene. The CDR3 runs 17 residues. The CDR3 reads CASRMLVLQQRKNIQYF. CDR3 sequence (DNA): TGTGCCAGCAGAATGTTGGTGCTACAGCAAAGAAAAAACATTCAGTACTTC.

The genes are TRBV5-6 and TRBJ2-1; a weak D match, TRBD2 (5 bases). CDR1 SGHDT and CDR2 YYEEEE come from the germline V gene. This CDR3 contains 16 residues. V dropped 4 bases and J dropped 5 bases, with 19 bases sitting between them. CDR3 region: CASSPGLVGGHNEQFF. CDR3 bases: TGTGCCAGCAGCCCGGGGTTAGTAGGAGGCCACAATGAGCAGTTCTTC.

The J gene is TRBJ2-7, the V gene TRBV29-1; 11 nucleotides align to TRBD2. V was pared by 7 bases and J by 6 bases, with 14 bases of the junction left unmatched. This CDR3 is built from 15 residues. Germline CDR1 reads SQVTM; CDR2 reads ANQGSEA. The CDR3 sequence is CSARLAGLGPSEQYF. CDR3 DNA sequence: TGCAGCGCAAGACTAGCGGGACTCGGGCCGTCCGAGCAGTACTTC.

This clone is medium-sized (0.01 to 0.1%) within its sample. CDR3 nucleotide sequence: TGTGCCAGCAGCCCGGGGGGAGGGTCACAACAGCCCCAGCATTTT. Its translation is CASSPGGGSQQPQHF. The chain links TRBV4-2 to TRBJ1-5, with D possibly TRBD1 on 5 matching bases. V lost 4 bases, J lost 7 bases, and 17 bases lay in between. The length of the CDR3 is 15 residues. Germline V gene sequence: CDR1 LGHNA, CDR2 YNFKEQ.

The chain recombines TRBV29-1 with TRBJ2-1, with a possible D match to TRBD1 (5 bases). Germline CDR1 SQVTM, CDR2 ANQGSEA. V gave up 5 bases and J gave up 4 bases, with 12 bases separating them. The CDR3 consists of 13 residues. As DNA, the CDR3 is TGCAGCGTTAGTGAGACAGTTTACAATGAGCAGTTCTTC. Translation gives CSVSETVYNEQFF.

The gene calls are TRBV18 and TRBJ2-2; a weak D match, TRBD1 (5 bases). Trimming took off 3 bases at V and 5 bases at J, with 16 bases between the two ends. The germline CDR1 and CDR2 sequences are KGHSH and LQKENI. CDR3 size: 16 residues. CDR3 amino acids: CASSPSKQVLTGELFF. The CDR3 nucleotides read TGTGCCAGCTCACCCTCTAAACAGGTCCTTACCGGGGAGCTGTTTTTT.

The rearrangement links TRBV6-4 to TRBJ2-1, with 7 bases identical to TRBD1. Germline CDR1 reads MRHNA; CDR2 reads SNTAGT. The length of the CDR3 is 15 residues. The V gene end was trimmed by 3 bases and the J gene end by 3 bases; junction bases not matched to a gene: 5. CDR3 sequence reads: CASSEKAGGYNEQFF. CDR3 in DNA: TGTGCCAGCAGTGAAAAGGCAGGGGGCTACAATGAGCAGTTCTTC.

The chain has TRBV30 and TRBJ1-2; 7 bases match TRBD1. The junction had 9 bases not matched to a gene; V was cut back by 5 bases and J by 3 bases. This CDR3 is 14 amino acids long. CDR1 is GTSNPN, CDR2 SVGIG, per germline (reference sequence). The CDR3 region is CAWYEGAAYYGYTF. The CDR3 region has the DNA TGTGCCTGGTATGAGGGGGCTGCTTACTATGGCTACACCTTC.

This chain joins TRBV12-5 and TRBJ2-3; D remains unclear. Germline V gene lookup returns CDR1 LGHNT and CDR2 FRNRAP. The V end was cut by 1 base, the J end by 7 bases, with 12 bases between. The CDR3 has 14 amino acids. CDR3: CASGLARGANTQYF. CDR3 nucleotide sequence: TGTGCTAGTGGTTTGGCCCGCGGAGCGAATACGCAGTATTTT.

This clone was observed a single time. The CDR3 reads CASRIQTRYEQYF. DNA for the CDR3: TGTGCCAGCAGGATCCAAACTCGCTACGAGCAGTACTTC. The chain links TRBV9 to TRBJ2-7; D is unresolved. The V and J ends lost 5 bases and 3 bases respectively, with 12 bases between them. From germline, CDR1 is SGDLS and CDR2 YYNGEE. The CDR3 extends over 13 amino acids.

V and J are TRBV25-1 and TRBJ2-2; 9 bases agree with TRBD1. Germline lookup yields CDR1 MGHDK and CDR2 SYGVNS. The CDR3 sequence is 17 residues long. V shed 3 bases and J 3 bases; nucleotides not matched to a gene: 8. As DNA, the CDR3 is TGTGCCAGCAGTGATTGGCTACAGGGGGCGCACACCGGGGAGCTGTTTTTT. It specifies CASSDWLQGAHTGELFF.

In its sample, this clone is medium-sized. The CDR3 DNA reads TGTGCCAGCAGCTTAGGAGCGGGTAGCTACGAGCAGTACTTC. It yields the protein CASSLGAGSYEQYF. This chain uses TRBV11-2 with TRBJ2-7; possibly TRBD2 for D (6 bases). The CDR3 contains 14 residues. Trimming cost V 1 base and J 3 bases, with 10 bases left between them. Germline V CDR1 and CDR2: SGHAT, FQNNGV.

Within the sample, this clone is medium-sized. V is TRBV30 and J is TRBJ2-3, with 7 nucleotides matching TRBD2. The CDR3 length is 15 residues. Germline CDR1 is GTSNPN and CDR2 is SVGIG (reference sequence). Germline trimming cut 0 bases from V and 1 base from J; bases unmatched to any gene: 4. The CDR3 coding sequence is TGTGCCTGGAGTGTACGCGGGGGACGCACAGATACGCAGTATTTT. Its protein is CAWSVRGGRTDTQYF. The full variable domain, completed using reference TRBV30 and TRBJ2-3, is SQTIHQWPATLVQPVGSPLSLECTVEGTSNPNLYWYRQAAGRGLQLLFYSVGIGQISSEVPQNLSASRPQDRQFILSSKKLLLSDSGFYLCAWSVRGGRTDTQYFGPGTRLTVL.

The chain joins TRBV9 to TRBJ1-3; unclear D gene. There are 16 residues in the CDR3. V was cut by 2 bases and J by 1 base, with 13 bases left in between. CDR1 and CDR2 from the germline V gene are SGDLS and YYNGEE. CDR3 in amino acids: CASSVGEFSSGNTIYF. The CDR3, as DNA: TGTGCCAGCAGCGTTGGGGAGTTCAGTTCTGGAAACACCATATATTTT.

The rearrangement joins TRBV19 to TRBJ2-1, with 11 positions matching TRBD2. The CDR3 sequence is 15 residues long. The junction had 2 bases not matched to a gene; V was cut back by 1 base and J by 6 bases. Per the germline V gene, CDR1 is LNHDA and CDR2 is SQIVND (reference sequence). The CDR3 protein is CASSIVSGRANEQFF. DNA for the CDR3: TGTGCCAGTAGTATAGTTAGCGGGAGGGCCAATGAGCAGTTCTTC.

Sample share makes this clone medium-sized. The chain is built from TRBV7-3 and TRBJ2-1; TRBD2 matches at 12 bases. V shed 1 base, J shed 9 bases, and the junction held 4 bases outside the gene matches. In germline, CDR1 is SGHTA, CDR2 FQGTGA. This CDR3 spans 15 amino acids. DNA of the CDR3: TGTGCCAGCAGCTTAAGACTAGCGGGGGAAGGTGAGCAGTTCTTC. Amino acid sequence: CASSLRLAGEGEQFF.

This clone occurred a few times. J is TRBJ2-2 and V is TRBV2, with 9 bases lining up with TRBD1. Germline-derived CDR1 and CDR2 are SNHLY and FYNNEI. The CDR3 has 16 amino acids. V lost 6 bases and J lost 10; bases outside the gene matches: 15. CDR3 sequence: CASRSQGARRVSELFF. CDR3 coding DNA: TGTGCCAGCAGATCACAGGGGGCGCGAAGAGTTTCGGAGCTGTTTTTT.

The chain couples TRBV27 to TRBJ2-3, with D perhaps matching TRBD1 (6 bases). CDR1 is MNHEY and CDR2 is SMNVEV in the germline V gene (reference sequence). The CDR3 has 14 residues. V gave up 6 bases and J gave up 6 bases, with 16 bases separating them. CDR3 DNA: TGTGCCAGCAGCCCCCGGGGCCAGGGGGATACGCAGTATTTT. Its translation is CASSPRGQGDTQYF.

The chain carries TRBV7-2 and TRBJ2-3; the match to TRBD2 covers 10 bases. Germline loops: CDR1 SGHTA, CDR2 FQGNSA. V shed 1 base and J 2 bases; nucleotides not matched to a gene: 6. The CDR3 consists of 17 residues. CDR3 DNA sequence: TGTGCCAGCAGCTTAGGGGCTAGCGGGAGCCTCACAGATACGCAGTATTTT. Translation: CASSLGASGSLTDTQYF.

The chain joins TRBV7-2 to TRBJ2-2; D might be TRBD2 (6 bases). The CDR3 is 15 amino acids. Trimming pared 6 bases from V and 4 bases from J, leaving 15 bases between. The germline V gene has CDR1 SGHTA and CDR2 FQGNSA. CDR3 coding DNA: TGTGCCAGCAGGCTGGGGGGTGTAGGCACCGGGGAGCTGTTTTTT. Amino acids: CASRLGGVGTGELFF.

This clone has just one count. This chain uses TRBV5-1 with TRBJ2-3; TRBD1 agrees at 7 bases. This CDR3 region has 16 residues. V shed 0 bases and J 1 base; nucleotides not matched to a gene: 5. The germline V gene encodes CDR1 SGHRS and CDR2 YFSETQ. DNA of the CDR3: TGCGCCAGCAGCTTGGCCCAGCAGGGGGGCACAGATACGCAGTATTTT. Translating gives CASSLAQQGGTDTQYF.

This clone was seen a handful of times. The rearrangement uses TRBV5-4 and TRBJ2-7; the match to TRBD2 covers 13 bases. Looked up from germline, CDR1 is SGHNT and CDR2 is YYREEE (reference sequence). Trimming cost V 4 bases and J 3 bases; bases outside gene matches: 4. The CDR3 runs to 15 residues. CDR3 loop: CASSGGLAGIYEQYF. CDR3 DNA sequence: TGTGCCAGCAGCGGGGGACTAGCGGGGATCTACGAGCAGTACTTC.

This clone has a handful of counts. V gene TRBV2 combines with J gene TRBJ2-3, with TRBD2 identical over 12 bases. Unmatched junction bases numbered 9, after V lost 1 base and J lost 4 bases. CDR1 and CDR2 (germline): SNHLY, FYNNEI. This CDR3 has 18 residues. This chain's CDR3 is CASSEVRLAGGDPDTQYF. The CDR3 nucleotides are TGTGCCAGCAGTGAAGTAAGGCTAGCGGGAGGGGATCCAGATACGCAGTATTTT.

This clone was counted a few times. V and J are TRBV6-5 and TRBJ2-3; tentative D call: TRBD2 (5 bases). The CDR3 is 15 residues long. V was cut by 2 bases and J by 5 bases, with 14 bases left in between. Per the germline V gene, CDR1 is MNHEY and CDR2 is SVGAGI. CDR3 in amino acids: CASSYAFRGRDTQYF. CDR3 DNA sequence: TGTGCCAGCAGTTACGCCTTCCGGGGTCGAGATACGCAGTATTTT.

This sequence joins TRBV6-9 and TRBJ2-7; TRBD1 is a possible D gene (6 bases). Between the trimmed V and J ends, which lost 5 bases and 5 bases, there was a span of 13 bases. CDR1 and CDR2 (germline): MNHGY, SVAAGI. The CDR3 consists of 13 residues. CDR3 sequence: CASSPIRGNEQYF. In DNA, the CDR3 is TGTGCCAGCAGTCCCATCAGGGGAAACGAGCAGTACTTC.